This T cell receptor beta chain was identified during a study of PD-1 blockade in classical Hodgkin lymphoma (dated by TCRdb to 2019 to 2021). About the investigation overall: The study used CyTOF and TCR beta sequencing to define a peripheral blood immune signature of response to PD-1 blockade in classical Hodgkin lymphoma.

The Qiagen DNeasy kit was used to extract genomic DNA both from unsorted PBMCs and from the negatively selected CD4+ and CD8+ fractions. TCR beta CDR3 regions were amplified by immunoSEQ multiplex PCR using primers annealing to V and J segments. A synthetic immune receptor repertoire was used to minimize amplification bias, and any remaining bias was removed computationally after sequencing. Processing in the source paper ran as follows. Repertoire diversity was quantified as the Shannon entropy index using custom Python scripts. The unsorted, CD4+ and CD8+ repertoires were each analyzed separately, with the exception of combined analyses, where CD4+ and CD8+ sequences were merged in silico. In its TCRdb copy, this immuneACCESS table keeps in-frame sequences only and misses some clones. Where compared with another copy, unresolved V genes explain less than half of these, and the others have no known cause. For V, J and clone size, that table is used; D and trimming come from the DNA. The sample contains tens of thousands of clones, roughly nine tenths of them found a single time. The ten largest clones add up to more than 1% of the sample.

The time point label here, explained by the study, means: newly diagnosed, previously untreated cHL patient sample. A Miltenyi CD4+ T cell isolation kit was used for magnetic negative selection to purify CD4+ T cells from thawed PBMCs. As a comparison group for the relapsed/refractory trial patients, PBMCs were sequenced from patients with newly diagnosed, previously untreated classical Hodgkin lymphoma. Peripheral blood was collected in 8 mL Vacutainer Cell Preparation Tubes, from which PBMCs were isolated by centrifugation and then cryopreserved. Purified CD4+ and CD8+ fractions were prepared only for cases in which an additional PBMC sample was available. Magnetically labelled cells were removed on LS columns in a quadroMACS separator, and the flow-through was retained as the purified fraction. The germline V and J ends show losses of 5 bases and 3 bases respectively, and no gene match explains 11 bases of the junction. Inclusive of the bounding cysteine and phenylalanine, the CDR3 is 16 residues long. Just the 48-base CDR3 DNA is kept, in frame starting at base 1. The germline V gene (reference sequence) specifies SEHNR as CDR1 and FQNEAQ as CDR2.

As to this clone: What this receptor recognizes is not known. Base-call qualities are not available, and no considerably larger clone is one nucleotide away.

Overall results and qualifications from the work: Only a single clinical trial cohort was studied, and what caused the repertoire differences, possibly disease activity or prior therapy, remained undefined. Baseline TCR diversity was reported to be lower in newly diagnosed patients than in healthy donors and to be lower still in relapsed/refractory patients.

Sequencing was carried out using CD4+ T cells from blood. The sequence was obtained from a human donor with classical Hodgkin lymphoma. The sequence links TRBV7-9 to TRBJ2-3; the junction holds 7 bases that match TRBD1. The DNA is TGTGCCAGCAGCCGCACCGGGACAGCACTAACAGATACGCAGTATTTT. The encoded protein is CASSRTGTALTDTQYF.